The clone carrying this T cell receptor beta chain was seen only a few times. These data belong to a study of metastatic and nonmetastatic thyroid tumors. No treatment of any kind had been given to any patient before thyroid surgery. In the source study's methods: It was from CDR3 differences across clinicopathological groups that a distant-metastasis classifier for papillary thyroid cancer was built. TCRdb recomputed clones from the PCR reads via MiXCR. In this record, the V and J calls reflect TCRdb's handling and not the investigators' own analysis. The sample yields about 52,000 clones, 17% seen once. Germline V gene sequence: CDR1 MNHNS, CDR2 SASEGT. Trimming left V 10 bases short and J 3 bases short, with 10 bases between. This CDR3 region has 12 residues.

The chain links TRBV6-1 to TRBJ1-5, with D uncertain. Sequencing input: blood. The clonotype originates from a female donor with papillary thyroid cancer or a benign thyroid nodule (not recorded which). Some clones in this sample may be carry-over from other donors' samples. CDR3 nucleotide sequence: TGTGCCACCCGAGGGCCCAATCAGCCCCAGCATTTT. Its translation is CATRGPNQPQHF.